Here is one T cell receptor beta chain with its context. Its target antigen remains unknown. No base qualities exist here, and no much larger clone lies one base off it. Trimming costs V 8 bases and J 4 bases, and their ends lie 14 bases apart. From the cysteine through the phenylalanine, the CDR3 covers 14 amino acids. Of all the DNA, just the CDR3 is kept, 42 bases in frame from base 1. Reading the germline V gene gives CDR1 SNHLY and CDR2 FYNNEI. The data stem from a study of T cells after yellow fever vaccination (dated by TCRdb to about 2019). Regarding the complete study: The SMART-Seq v4 Ultra Low Input RNA kit was used to prepare libraries from fractions with low cell numbers. To follow T-cell clones before and after both primary and booster YFV17D yellow fever vaccination, bulk TCR alpha and beta repertoires underwent longitudinal sequencing. Two healthy male donors made up the cohort, one aged 18 to 29 years and the other aged 30 to 40 years. Blood samples were taken at several timepoints before and after primary and secondary immunization, and bulk PBMC replicates and cell subsets were isolated. Results and caveats for the whole study, not just this receptor: The study included only two donors, which limits how far the findings can be generalized. A small share of clonotypes was detected in both CD4 and CD8 compartments, with the overlap likely arising from convergent recombination. Compared with the primary T-cell response, the secondary T-cell response was weaker but faster, peaking on day 5 rather than day 15. After the booster, most clones that had expanded after primary vaccination were detected again (approximately 95% of CD4 and 88% of CD8), suggesting broad maintenance of memory. Because abundant contaminating clonotypes from the bulk population could be contained in FACS-sorted repertoires, computational filtering was required.

TCR cDNA was made using 5'RACE template switching, a step that added a universal primer site and unique molecular identifiers. Priming of cDNA synthesis was performed from both the TCR alpha and TCR beta constant segments. Libraries were amplified in two PCR steps, with sample barcodes and sequencing adapters added in the second step. Sequencing of libraries was performed on Illumina HiSeq 2500 (2x100 bp) or NovaSeq (2x150 bp). In the original analysis: Reads were demultiplexed and collapsed into UMI consensus sequences with MIGEC, and V(D)J alignment was performed with MiXCR. Vaccine-responding clonotypes were identified with edgeR using replicate PBMC samples, with FDR below 0.01 and a log2 fold change above 5 up to day 15 being required. Each bulk clonotype was labeled CD4 or CD8 based on which sequenced repertoire, CD4 or CD8, contained the clonotype at higher abundance. The public reads were quality trimmed at Q25 with fastp and then assembled into clones with MiXCR by TCRdb, keeping productive beta chains. Each CDR3 protein appears once, grouped with its most common genes and DNA. The V and J calls were not made by the authors but by TCRdb's processing. For this sample the table gives some 560,000 distinct CDR3 sequences, of which roughly a fifth were detected only once. The ten top clones hold around 15% of the sample.

Per the publication, the treatment or condition label means: live attenuated yellow fever vaccine strain. At each blood-draw timepoint, two biological replicates of bulk PBMCs were collected. A standard Ficoll-Paque protocol was used to isolate PBMCs from peripheral blood. RNA was extracted with TriZol from bulk PBMCs, CD4 and CD8 fractions, and dextramer-positive and dextramer-negative fractions. The source material was PBMCs, sampled 15 days after the yellow fever booster vaccination. The chain is encoded by TRBV2 joined to TRBJ2-2, with a weak D call of TRBD2 (7 bases match). This sequence originates from a young man who received the YFV17D yellow fever vaccine. The DNA sequence is given as TGTGCCAGCGAGGGGGGGGCGGTCACCGGGGAGCTGTTTTTT. This is translated as CASEGGAVTGELFF.